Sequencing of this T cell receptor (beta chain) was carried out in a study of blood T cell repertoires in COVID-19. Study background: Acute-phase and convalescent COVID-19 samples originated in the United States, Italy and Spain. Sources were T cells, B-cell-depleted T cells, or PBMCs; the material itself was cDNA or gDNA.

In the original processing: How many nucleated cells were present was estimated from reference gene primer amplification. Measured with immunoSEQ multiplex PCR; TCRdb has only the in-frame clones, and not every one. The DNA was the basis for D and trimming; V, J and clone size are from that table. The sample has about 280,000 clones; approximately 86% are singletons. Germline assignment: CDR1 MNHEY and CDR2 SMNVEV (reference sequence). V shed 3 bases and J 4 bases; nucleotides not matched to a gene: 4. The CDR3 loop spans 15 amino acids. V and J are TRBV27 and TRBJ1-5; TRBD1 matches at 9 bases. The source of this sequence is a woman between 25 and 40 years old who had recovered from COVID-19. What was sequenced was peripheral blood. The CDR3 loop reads CASSLDRGPNQPQHF. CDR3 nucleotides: TGTGCCAGCAGTTTGGACAGGGGCCCAAATCAGCCCCAGCATTTT.